This entry lists 4 T cell receptor beta chains sequenced from one sample in a study of response to subunit inactivated influenza vaccine. TCRdb itself ran the RT-PCR reads through MiXCR, one entry per CDR3 protein. The top ten hold around 7.6% of the sample, which has 600,000 to 850,000 distinct CDR3 sequences, approximately 15% seen once. Source: PBMCs from blood, taken less than 15 days before vaccination. The receptors shown here come from a man aged 50 to 60 who received an inactivated influenza vaccine.

For the CDR3, the DNA is TGTGCCAGCAGTATCCATGGGGCAGCAGTAGCCTACAATGAGCAGTTCTTC. Protein: CASSIHGAAVAYNEQFF. The chain joins TRBV6-1 to TRBJ2-1, with D tentatively TRBD1 (5 bases). CDR3 size: 17 residues. The V end was cut by 5 bases, the J end by 2 bases, with 19 bases between. The germline gives CDR1 MNHNS, CDR2 SASEGT.

This chain connects TRBV2 to TRBJ2-5; no firm D call. The CDR3 has 12 residues. Germline lookup yields CDR1 SNHLY and CDR2 FYNNEI. Trimming cost V 0 bases and J 5 bases, with 4 bases left between them. Here the CDR3 reads CASSEASETQYF. DNA of the CDR3: TGTGCCAGCAGTGAAGCCTCCGAGACCCAGTACTTC.

This clonotype was picked up many times. This rearrangement joins TRBV7-2 to TRBJ2-3, with 7 bases that match TRBD2. Germline V gene sequence: CDR1 SGHTA, CDR2 FQGNSA. The CDR3 covers 15 residues. With 7 bases clipped from V and 4 bases from J, the junction kept 11 bases outside the gene matches. CDR3 sequence reads: CASTQLGEGSDTQYF. Here the CDR3 DNA reads TGTGCCAGCACACAATTAGGGGAGGGGTCAGATACGCAGTATTTT.

V is TRBV6-5 and J is TRBJ2-7; 8 positions match TRBD2. In germline, CDR1 is MNHEY, CDR2 SVGAGI. The length of the CDR3 is 15 residues. V gave up 2 bases and J gave up 3 bases; unmatched junction bases: 6. This chain's CDR3 is CASSYDGRGNYEQYF. CDR3 nucleotides: TGTGCCAGCAGTTACGACGGGAGGGGAAACTACGAGCAGTACTTC.